Listed below are T cell receptor beta chains from one sample, sequenced in a study of blood T cell repertoires in COVID-19. The repertoire was sequenced with immunoSEQ multiplex PCR; TCRdb's copy has only in-frame clones and lacks some. The sample yields about 270,000 clones, around 86% seen once. Sequencing was done on a sample of peripheral blood. The receptors shown here come from a woman in her fifties or sixties who had recovered from COVID-19. The CDR3 runs from the conserved cysteine through the conserved F or W. D genes are given only for firm matches. Rows give clone size only sometimes, using once, few, many, or a class for an expanded clone.

TGTGCCAGCAGTTACTCGAATGGCGCGGGGGGAGAGACCCAGTACTTC | CASSYSNGAGGETQYF | TRBD2 | TRBV6-5 | . | TRBJ2-5 | 16
TGTGCCAGCAGCTTGGAATGGGGAGGCAATCAGCCCCAGCATTTT | CASSLEWGGNQPQHF | . | TRBV7-8 | once | TRBJ1-5 | 15
TGTGCCAGCAGTGAGCCCGTAGCGTCGGGGGAAGAGACCCAGTACTTC | CASSEPVASGEETQYF | . | TRBV6-1 | . | TRBJ2-5 | 16
TGCGCCAGCAGCCAAGAGCAGCGGGGGGCCACAGATACGCAGTATTTT | CASSQEQRGATDTQYF | TRBD2 | TRBV4-3 | . | TRBJ2-3 | 16
TGCGCCAGCAGCTTGGACACATATGATGAAAAACTGTTTTTT | CASSLDTYDEKLFF | . | TRBV5-1 | . | TRBJ1-4 | 14
TGTGCCAGTAGTCGCCCCGGACTATTAAACTATGGCTACACCTTC | CASSRPGLLNYGYTF | . | TRBV19 | . | TRBJ1-2 | 15
TGCAGCGTTGTATTTTGGTCTAGCGGGGGGGCCTACGAGCAGTACTTC | CSVVFWSSGGAYEQYF | TRBD2 | TRBV29-1 | . | TRBJ2-7 | 16
TGTGCCAGCAACTCCGTAGGGGTACTTGTGGACGGGGAGCTGTTTTTT | CASNSVGVLVDGELFF | . | TRBV4-2 | once | TRBJ2-2 | 16
TGTGCCAGCAGCGGGACAGGTCGGAACACCATATATTTT | CASSGTGRNTIYF | TRBD1 | TRBV5-4 | . | TRBJ1-3 | 13
TGTGCCAGCAGCCCCGCGTGGGCAGGGGGAATCTTTGGTAACACTGAAGCTTTCTTT | CASSPAWAGGIFGNTEAFF | TRBD1 | TRBV3-1/TRBV3-2 | . | TRBJ1-1 | 19
TGTGCCAGCTCATTGGGACTAGCGGGGAACACCGGGGAGCTGTTTTTT | CASSLGLAGNTGELFF | TRBD2 | TRBV18 | . | TRBJ2-2 | 16
TGTGCCAGCACCCGAACACCACAGTCCTACGAAAAACTGTTTTTT | CASTRTPQSYEKLFF | . | TRBV28 | . | TRBJ1-4 | 15
TGTGCCAGCAGTCCCCGTGGCATGAACTATGGCTACACCTTC | CASSPRGMNYGYTF | . | TRBV27 | . | TRBJ1-2 | 14
TGTGCCAGCAGCCCACAACTAGGGACCTACGAGCAGTACTTC | CASSPQLGTYEQYF | . | TRBV7-2 | few | TRBJ2-7 | 14
TGTGCCAGCAGCGTAACAGGGTACACCGGGGAGCTGTTTTTT | CASSVTGYTGELFF | . | TRBV2 | . | TRBJ2-2 | 14
TGTGCCAGCAGCTTAGCCGGACACAGGCCGGGGGACACTGAAGCTTTCTTT | CASSLAGHRPGDTEAFF | . | TRBV7-9 | . | TRBJ1-1 | 17
TGCAGCGTTGAAAGGGCGGGGCTCGGGGAGCAGTACTTC | CSVERAGLGEQYF | . | TRBV29-1 | . | TRBJ2-7 | 13
TGTGCCAGCAGCTTCGGACTAGCGGTCCCCGGGGAGCTGTTTTTT | CASSFGLAVPGELFF | TRBD2 | TRBV5-8 | few | TRBJ2-2 | 15
TGTGCCAGCAGTTTATCAGTTCCCCCGTATGGCTACACCTTC | CASSLSVPPYGYTF | . | TRBV28 | . | TRBJ1-2 | 14
TGTGCCAGCTCACCAAGAGGCGGGGGGGCCTACGAGCAGTACTTC | CASSPRGGGAYEQYF | TRBD2 | TRBV18 | . | TRBJ2-7 | 15
TGTGCCATCAGTGAGCCCACGACAGGGTTCTCCTACAATGAGCAGTTCTTC | CAISEPTTGFSYNEQFF | TRBD1 | TRBV10-3 | . | TRBJ2-1 | 17
TGTGCCAGCAGCCACAGGTCGTCTAAATCTAATGAAAAACTGTTTTTT | CASSHRSSKSNEKLFF | . | TRBV14 | many | TRBJ1-4 | 16
TGTGCCAGTAGTATACAGGGCTTCTGGCTTAGCTCTGGGGCCAACGTCCTGACTTTC | CASSIQGFWLSSGANVLTF | . | TRBV19 | . | TRBJ2-6 | 19
TGTGCCAGTAGGCCACAAGGACAGGGGGCGAATCAGCCCCAGCATTTT | CASRPQGQGANQPQHF | TRBD1 | TRBV19 | . | TRBJ1-5 | 16
TGCGCCAGCAGCTTGACGGCAGGGGCCAGGGGGCCTGATGAGCAGTTCTTC | CASSLTAGARGPDEQFF | TRBD1 | TRBV5-1 | once | TRBJ2-1 | 17
TGCGCCAGCAGCTCAGGGGTACACGGCTACACCTTC | CASSSGVHGYTF | . | TRBV5-1 | . | TRBJ1-2 | 12
TGTGCCAGCAGTGAAAAGCGGGGGTCGTTCACCGGGGAGCTGTTTTTT | CASSEKRGSFTGELFF | TRBD2 | TRBV6-1 | . | TRBJ2-2 | 16
TGCGCCAGCAGCCAAGTGATAGTTAGGGGCGCTGGGGCCAACGTCCTGACTTTC | CASSQVIVRGAGANVLTF | . | TRBV4-1 | few | TRBJ2-6 | 18
TGTGCCAGCAGCACATCCGGGACAGGGGCCTACGAGCAGTACTTC | CASSTSGTGAYEQYF | TRBD1 | TRBV5-6 | few | TRBJ2-7 | 15
TGTGCCAGCCACCTACGAAAGGGGAAAAGTCAGCCCCAGCATTTT | CASHLRKGKSQPQHF | . | TRBV3-1/TRBV3-2 | . | TRBJ1-5 | 15
TGTGCCAGCAGCGTAGAGTATGGGAGTGGCTACACCTTC | CASSVEYGSGYTF | . | TRBV9 | . | TRBJ1-2 | 13
TGTGCCAGCAGCTTAGCCCCAGGGAAGTCTTACGAGCAGTACTTC | CASSLAPGKSYEQYF | . | TRBV7-2 | . | TRBJ2-7 | 15
TGTGCCAGTAGTATAGAGGCCAGGGGGGCCCACGAGCAGTACTTC | CASSIEARGAHEQYF | . | TRBV19 | . | TRBJ2-7 | 15
TGTGCCAGCACGTGGAGGCGTCCCCAAGAGACCCAGTACTTC | CASTWRRPQETQYF | . | TRBV6-6 | once | TRBJ2-5 | 14
TGCGCCAGCAGCCCCATGACAGGGAGGCAAGCACCCCTCCACTTT | CASSPMTGRQAPLHF | TRBD1 | TRBV4-3 | . | TRBJ1-6 | 15
TGTGCCAGCCTGGGTCCCCAGGGGTCAGGTTCACCCCTCCACTTT | CASLGPQGSGSPLHF | . | TRBV6-5 | . | TRBJ1-6 | 15
TGTGCCAGCAGTTTAGGTTTGATCCAGGGGGGGACCCAGTACTTC | CASSLGLIQGGTQYF | . | TRBV28 | . | TRBJ2-5 | 15
TGTGCCAGCAGCTCCGCTAGCGGGGGCAACACAGATACGCAGTATTTT | CASSSASGGNTDTQYF | TRBD2 | TRBV2 | . | TRBJ2-3 | 16
TGTGCCAGTAGTATCTGGCATCTCTCAAGCTCCTACAATGAGCAGTTCTTC | CASSIWHLSSSYNEQFF | . | TRBV19 | . | TRBJ2-1 | 17
TGTGCCAGCAGAGTAGGGGGCGCGGGTTCACCCCTCCACTTT | CASRVGGAGSPLHF | TRBD1 | TRBV6-5 | . | TRBJ1-6 | 14
TGCAGCGTCCTCGGTGGCAGGGGGGTGGACGAGCAGTACTTC | CSVLGGRGVDEQYF | . | TRBV29-1 | . | TRBJ2-7 | 14